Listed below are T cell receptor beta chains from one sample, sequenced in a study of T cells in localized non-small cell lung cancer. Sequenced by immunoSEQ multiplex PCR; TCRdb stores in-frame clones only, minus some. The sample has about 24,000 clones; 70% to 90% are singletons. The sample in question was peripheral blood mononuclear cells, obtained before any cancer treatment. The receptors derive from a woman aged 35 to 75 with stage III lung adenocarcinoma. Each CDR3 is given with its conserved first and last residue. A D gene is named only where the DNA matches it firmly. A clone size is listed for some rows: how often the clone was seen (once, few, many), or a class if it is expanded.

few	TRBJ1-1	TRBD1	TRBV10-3	CAISTPGQGFTEAFF	TGTGCCATCAGTACCCCGGGACAGGGATTCACTGAAGCTTTCTTT
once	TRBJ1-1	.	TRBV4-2	CASSQEVNTEAFF	TGTGCCAGCAGCCAAGAGGTGAACACTGAAGCTTTCTTT
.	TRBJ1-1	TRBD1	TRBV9	CASSSSRGRGGTEAFF	TGTGCCAGCAGCTCCTCCAGGGGGCGAGGCGGCACTGAAGCTTTCTTT
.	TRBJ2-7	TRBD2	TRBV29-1	CSVRLQISGDQQYF	TGCAGCGTCAGATTGCAGATTAGCGGGGATCAGCAGTACTTC
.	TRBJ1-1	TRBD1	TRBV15	CATSRLQGVHTEAFF	TGTGCCACCAGCAGGCTACAGGGGGTGCACACTGAAGCTTTCTTT
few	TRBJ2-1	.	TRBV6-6	CASHSSGLATRGAFF	TGTGCCAGTCATAGCTCTGGGCTAGCGACCCGAGGTGCGTTCTTC
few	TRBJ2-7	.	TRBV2	CASSEKSPGEQYF	TGTGCCAGCAGTGAAAAGTCCCCCGGGGAGCAGTACTTC
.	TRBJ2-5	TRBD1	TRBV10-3	CASAAGQGAGETQYF	TGTGCCAGCGCGGCGGGACAGGGGGCTGGAGAGACCCAGTACTTC
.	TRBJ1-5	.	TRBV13	CASSSQGKPQHF	TGTGCCAGCAGCTCACAGGGAAAGCCCCAGCATTTT
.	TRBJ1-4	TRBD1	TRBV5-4	CASSFSRGLRSGNEKLFF	TGTGCCAGCAGCTTTTCCAGGGGGCTTCGATCTGGGAATGAAAAACTGTTTTTT
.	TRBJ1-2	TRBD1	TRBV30	CAWAPGQGYSGYTF	TGTGCCTGGGCTCCGGGACAGGGGTATAGTGGCTACACCTTC
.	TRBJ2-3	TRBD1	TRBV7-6	CASSLARQGATDTQYF	TGTGCCAGCAGCTTAGCGCGACAGGGGGCAACAGATACGCAGTATTTT
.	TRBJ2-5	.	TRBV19	CASSIDRIAQYF	TGTGCCAGTAGTATCGACCGTATCGCCCAGTACTTC
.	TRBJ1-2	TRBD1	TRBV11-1	CASSPGTGGLGYTF	TGTGCCAGCAGCCCCGGGACAGGGGGCCTCGGCTACACCTTC
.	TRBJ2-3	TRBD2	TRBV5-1	CASSAATSGGRTDTQYF	TGCGCCAGCAGCGCCGCGACTAGCGGGGGACGCACAGATACGCAGTATTTT
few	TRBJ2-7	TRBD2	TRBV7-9	CASSPGLAGTEQYF	TGTGCCAGCAGCCCGGGACTAGCGGGGACCGAGCAGTACTTC
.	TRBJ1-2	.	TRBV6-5	CASSGSRDPYGYTF	TGTGCCAGCAGTGGGAGCAGGGACCCTTATGGCTACACCTTC
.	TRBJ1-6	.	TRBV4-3	CASSQDQGLNSPLHF	TGCGCCAGCAGCCAAGATCAGGGTTTAAACTCACCCCTCCACTTT
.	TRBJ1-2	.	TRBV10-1	CASSEDRSPIWGYTF	TGCGCCAGCAGTGAGGACAGGTCCCCGATATGGGGCTACACCTTC
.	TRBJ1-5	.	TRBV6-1	CASSARYGDQPQHF	TGTGCCAGCAGCGCACGGTATGGGGATCAGCCCCAGCATTTT
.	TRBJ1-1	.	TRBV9	CASSVAPGESTEAFF	TGTGCCAGCAGCGTAGCCCCCGGCGAATCCACTGAAGCTTTCTTT
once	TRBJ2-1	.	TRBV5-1	CASSLEMRGIHYNEQFF	TGCGCCAGCAGCTTGGAAATGAGGGGGATTCATTACAATGAGCAGTTCTTC
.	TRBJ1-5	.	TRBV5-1	CASSLTGTGQPQHF	TGCGCCAGCAGCTTGACAGGGACCGGTCAGCCCCAGCATTTT
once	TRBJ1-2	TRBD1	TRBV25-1	CASSKDRGSHGYTF	TGTGCCAGCAGTAAGGACAGGGGGTCGCATGGCTACACCTTC
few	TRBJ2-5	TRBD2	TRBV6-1	CASSGTSGTYQETQYF	TGTGCCAGCAGTGGGACTAGCGGGACGTACCAAGAGACCCAGTACTTC
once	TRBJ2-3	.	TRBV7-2	CASSWQAPDTQYF	TGTGCCAGCAGCTGGCAGGCCCCAGATACGCAGTATTTT
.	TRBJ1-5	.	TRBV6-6	CASSYYDSPNQPQHF	TGTGCCAGCAGTTACTATGACAGTCCAAATCAGCCCCAGCATTTT
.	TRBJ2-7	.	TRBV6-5	CASSYSRAGRAHEQYF	TGTGCCAGCAGTTACTCGAGGGCAGGGAGAGCCCACGAGCAGTACTTC
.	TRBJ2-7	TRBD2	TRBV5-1	CASSLVSGRDHEQYF	TGCGCCAGCAGCTTGGTCTCCGGGAGGGACCACGAGCAGTACTTC
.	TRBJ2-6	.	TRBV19	CASSQTGLSSGANVLTF	TGTGCCAGTAGCCAAACAGGGCTCAGCTCTGGGGCCAACGTCCTGACTTTC
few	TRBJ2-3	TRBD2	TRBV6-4	CASSEAAGGSDTQYF	TGTGCCAGCAGTGAAGCAGCGGGAGGGTCAGATACGCAGTATTTT
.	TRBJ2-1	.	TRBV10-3	CAIQGDNEQFF	TGTGCCATCCAGGGAGACAATGAGCAGTTCTTC
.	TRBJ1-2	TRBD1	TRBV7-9	CASSLGQRSDGYTF	TGTGCCAGCAGCTTGGGACAGCGCAGCGACGGCTACACCTTC
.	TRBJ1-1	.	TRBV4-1	CASSQNVQGFGDTEAFF	TGCGCCAGCAGCCAAAATGTGCAGGGATTCGGGGATACTGAAGCTTTCTTT
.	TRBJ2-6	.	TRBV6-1	CASSDGAGANVLTF	TGTGCCAGCAGTGACGGGGCTGGGGCCAACGTCCTGACTTTC
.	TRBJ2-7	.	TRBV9	CASRAEDSSSYEQYF	TGTGCCAGCAGGGCCGAGGACAGCAGCTCCTACGAGCAGTACTTC
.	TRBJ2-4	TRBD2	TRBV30	CAWSVPLSGGAINIQYF	TGTGCCTGGAGTGTACCCCTTAGCGGGGGGGCCATAAACATTCAGTACTTC
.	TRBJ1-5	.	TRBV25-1	CASTHGHNSNQPQHF	TGTGCCAGCACACATGGGCATAACAGCAATCAGCCCCAGCATTTT
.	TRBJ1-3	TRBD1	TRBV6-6	CASSRDRGLWDTIYF	TGTGCCAGCAGCAGGGACAGGGGGCTATGGGACACCATATATTTT
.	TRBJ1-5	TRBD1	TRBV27	CASSWTGGHAQPQHF	TGTGCCAGCAGCTGGACAGGGGGGCATGCTCAGCCCCAGCATTTT
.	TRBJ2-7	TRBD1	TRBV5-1	CASSSRDRHYEQYF	TGCGCCAGCAGCTCCAGGGACAGGCACTACGAGCAGTACTTC
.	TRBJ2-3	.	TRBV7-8	CASRERAATSTDTQYF	TGTGCCAGCAGAGAAAGGGCTGCAACTAGCACAGATACGCAGTATTTT
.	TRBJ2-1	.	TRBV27	CASRQEGWSNEQFF	TGTGCCAGCAGGCAAGAAGGTTGGTCTAATGAGCAGTTCTTC
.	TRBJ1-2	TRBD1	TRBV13	CASSSRGTYGYTF	TGTGCCAGCAGCTCCAGGGGGACCTATGGCTACACCTTC
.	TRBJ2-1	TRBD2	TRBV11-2	CASSSRTSDSYNEQFF	TGTGCCAGCAGCTCCCGGACTAGCGACTCCTACAATGAGCAGTTCTTC
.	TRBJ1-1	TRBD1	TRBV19	CASDPGQGRRYTEAFF	TGTGCCAGTGACCCCGGACAGGGTAGGAGGTACACTGAAGCTTTCTTT
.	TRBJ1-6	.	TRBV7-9	CASSLGHPGSPLHF	TGTGCCAGCAGCTTAGGACACCCTGGTTCACCCCTCCACTTT
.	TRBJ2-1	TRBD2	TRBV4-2	CASSQGGRADEQFF	TGTGCCAGCAGCCAAGGCGGGAGGGCCGATGAGCAGTTCTTC
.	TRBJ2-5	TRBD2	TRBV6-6	CASMSSGGLGETQYF	TGTGCCAGCATGAGTAGCGGGGGCCTGGGGGAGACCCAGTACTTC
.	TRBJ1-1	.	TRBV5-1	CASSLLVGTIPMAFF	TGCGCCAGCAGCTTGTTGGTCGGGACGATCCCCATGGCTTTCTTT
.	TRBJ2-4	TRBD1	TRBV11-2	CASSSLGTGEINIQYF	TGTGCCAGCAGCTCACTAGGGACAGGGGAGATTAACATTCAGTACTTC
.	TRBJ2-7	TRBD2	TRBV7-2	CASSSSGANSYEQYF	TGTGCCAGCAGCAGTAGCGGGGCCAACTCCTACGAGCAGTACTTC
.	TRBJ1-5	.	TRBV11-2	CASSLTGSGNQPQHF	TGTGCCAGCAGCTTAACAGGATCGGGCAATCAGCCCCAGCATTTT
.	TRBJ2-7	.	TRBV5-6	CASIEQGISDEQYF	TGTGCCAGCATAGAACAGGGCATATCCGACGAGCAGTACTTC
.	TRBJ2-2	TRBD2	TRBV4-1	CASSQQMTKRGGDTGELFF	TGCGCCAGCAGCCAACAGATGACTAAGCGGGGGGGCGACACCGGGGAGCTGTTTTTT